This TCR beta chain is from a study of blood T cell repertoires in COVID-19. This CDR3 is built from 14 residues. Trimming took off 3 bases at V and 2 bases at J, with 11 bases between the two ends. CDR1 WNHNN and CDR2 SYGVQD come from the germline V gene (reference sequence). Data came from immunoSEQ multiplex PCR; TCRdb stores just in-frame clones and leaves some out. Of about 200,000 clones detected, around 90% appear once; the ten largest clones hold approximately 1.5%. The rearrangement uses TRBV10-1 and TRBJ2-7, with D perhaps matching TRBD1 (6 bases). The sequence came from a man younger than 30 with active or convalescent COVID-19. Sequenced sample: peripheral blood. The CDR3: CASSEFTGTYEQYF. CDR3 sequence (DNA): TGCGCCAGCAGTGAATTTACAGGGACCTACGAGCAGTACTTC.